This is a list of T cell receptor beta chains from one sample in a study of beta chain features in type 1 diabetes. Using immunoSEQ multiplex PCR, the repertoire was profiled, and TCRdb retains in-frame clones only, with some absent. This sample yields approximately 240,000 clones, of which about a sixth are seen a single time; about 0.078% belongs to the top ten. Sequencing was carried out using naive CD4+ T cells from blood. The receptors originated from a young man with type 1 diabetes. Each CDR3 is given with its conserved first and last residue. The D gene is left open where the match is weak. Size tells how often a clone was seen (once, few, many) or the class of an expanded clone, and some rows leave it out.

j_gene,abundance,v_gene,d_gene,CDR3aa,CDR3nt
TRBJ2-3,.,TRBV4-2,.,CASSPRRLPNTDTQYF,TGTGCCAGCAGCCCGCGACGGCTACCTAACACAGATACGCAGTATTTT
TRBJ2-6,.,TRBV7-2,.,CASSLVGGANVLTF,TGTGCCAGCAGCTTAGTTGGTGGGGCCAACGTCCTGACTTTC
TRBJ2-5,.,TRBV7-9,.,CASSLRGQETQYF,TGTGCCAGCAGCTTAAGAGGGCAAGAGACCCAGTACTTC
TRBJ2-5,few,TRBV15,TRBD1,CATSRDLGQGETQYF,TGTGCCACCAGCAGAGATCTGGGACAGGGAGAGACCCAGTACTTC
TRBJ2-5,.,TRBV9,TRBD2,CASSELAGRETQYF,TGTGCCAGCAGCGAGCTAGCGGGAAGGGAGACCCAGTACTTC
TRBJ2-3,few,TRBV15,TRBD2,CATSPTGTSGRNVYF,TGTGCCACCAGCCCTACCGGGACTAGCGGGAGAAACGTGTATTTT
TRBJ1-1,.,TRBV29-1,.,CSVGQLMNTEAFF,TGCAGCGTCGGACAGCTCATGAACACTGAAGCTTTCTTT
TRBJ2-5,few,TRBV10-3,.,CAISGPQETQYF,TGTGCCATCTCCGGTCCCCAAGAGACCCAGTACTTC
TRBJ2-1,few,TRBV4-2,.,CASRSRAYNEQFF,TGTGCCAGCAGAAGCAGGGCTTACAATGAGCAGTTCTTC
TRBJ2-5,.,TRBV6-5,TRBD2,CASSYGGGETQYF,TGTGCCAGCAGTTACGGGGGGGGAGAGACCCAGTACTTC
TRBJ2-3,.,TRBV5-1,.,CASTLSGSADTQYF,TGCGCCAGCACCCTGAGCGGGTCCGCAGATACGCAGTATTTT
TRBJ1-2,few,TRBV29-1,.,CSAFTRPEGGYTF,TGCAGCGCCTTCACGCGTCCCGAGGGTGGCTACACCTTC
TRBJ1-1,.,TRBV29-1,.,CSAAHMGNTEAFF,TGCAGCGCGGCGCATATGGGGAACACTGAAGCTTTCTTT
TRBJ2-1,few,TRBV14,.,CARSLLVRDEQFF,TGTGCCCGCAGCCTCTTGGTCCGCGATGAGCAGTTCTTC